What follows is one T cell receptor beta chain and its context. At one boundary the junction diverges from the germline segment, which might be a read error. Investigators took RNA and DNA out together from 20-30 mg of unsorted bulk tissue. The sample belongs to a study of tumor-infiltrating lymphocytes in primary liver carcinoma. With approximately 500 ng total RNA as template and a constant-region primer, TCR beta cDNA was made. Construction of TCR beta libraries relied on three successive nested multiplex PCR rounds employing slightly modified ARM-PCR. Running around 9 cycles apiece, the first two PCR rounds relied on TRBV1-TRBV30 forward primers together with a C-beta reverse primer. TCRdb processed the multiplex PCR reads anew with MiXCR; each CDR3 protein has one entry. The sample consists of some 190,000 distinct CDR3 sequences, 85% of them appearing once. There are 14 residues in the CDR3. Germline CDR1 is MNHEY and CDR2 is SVGAGI.

The clonotype comes from a man aged 35 to 55 with primary liver carcinoma and hepatitis B virus infection. This chain connects TRBV6-5 to TRBJ2-1, with D possibly matching TRBD2 (6 bases). Sample: tumor tissue from primary liver carcinoma. As DNA, the CDR3 is TGTCCCAGCACCATCGGGAGTAGGGACAATGAGCAGTTCTTC. Protein product: CPSTIGSRDNEQFF.